This record covers a single T cell receptor (beta chain). What this receptor recognizes is not known. The library came from the immunoSEQ multiplex PCR assay. For the multiplex PCR, a mixture combining 60 forward primers for TCR Vbeta segments and 13 reverse primers for TCR Jbeta segments was used. The CDR3 region of rearranged TCR beta genes was amplified from genomic DNA with a multiplex PCR assay. On the Illumina HiSeq System, the amplified TCR beta libraries were sequenced as 87-base-pair reads. Per the source publication's procedure: Across the 600 to 700 repertoires, a later analysis counted about 81 million unique TCR beta chains, some 11 million of which were shared by at least two donors. Raw reads were error-corrected and collapsed into unique sequences with a nearest-neighbor algorithm that merged closely related sequences to remove PCR and sequencing errors. V, D and J gene segments were assigned by aligning CDR3 sequences to IMGT reference sequences. For a sequence to be retained, a match of at least six nucleotides was required to both a V gene segment and a J gene segment. A rearrangement counted as productive if the CDR3 had no stop codons and remained in frame with V and J, and every other rearrangement counted as non-productive. CDR3 was defined according to IMGT convention as the region running from the second conserved V-encoded cysteine to the conserved J-encoded phenylalanine. The earlier analysis of about 640 of the donors excluded any sequence lacking an unambiguous match to a single V gene segment. An earlier analysis of 587 of the donors called V segments functional above 56.7% productive rearrangements and segregating when the between-donor standard deviation exceeded 5%. A statistical classification framework was built to diagnose cytomegalovirus status from the catalog of TCR beta chain sequences. In a later analysis, V and J genes were assigned by comparing TCR nucleotide sequences against IMGT/GENE-DB human TR gene sequences. A later analysis assigned CDR3 sequences and most-parsimonious VDJ recombination scenarios with the TCRdist pipeline. In a later analysis, each TCR beta chain was defined by its CDR3 amino acid sequence together with its V-gene family, and reads without a unique V-gene family were excluded. As a way to deal with suspected cross-contamination and a sequencing artifact, a later analysis dropped 500 to 700 nucleotide sequences that were highly shared and had low generation probability. In a later analysis, a clonal expansion index was calculated for each public chain from normalized within-repertoire ranks of inferred template counts. A later analysis computed generation probabilities with a VDJ recombination model fitted to out-of-frame rearrangements, and checked the results against IGoR. A later analysis scored TCR-TCR, TCR-HLA and TCR-CMV co-occurrence with hypergeometric tests, applying a repertoire-size bias correction to TCR pairs. A later analysis estimated false discovery rates by permuting HLA or CMV assignments 20 times. In a later analysis, co-occurring TCRs were grouped using DBSCAN, with TCRdist sequence similarity added in when clustering inside HLA-allele-positive subsets. Repertoires with fewer than 30,000 or more than 120,000 public chains, plus five repertoires with anomalous nucleotide sharing, were excluded from co-occurrence clustering. Here the immuneACCESS table is served through TCRdb, limited to in-frame sequences with V and J called. Missing clones are a known gap in these copies; in checked studies unresolved V genes cover under half, and the rest lacks a known reason. V and J calls plus clone size are reproduced from that table; the DNA served to infer D and trimming. The sample has tens of thousands of clones on record. The top ten clonotypes cover roughly 12% of the sample.

The cohort comprised fewer than 700 healthy bone marrow donors. At the time of sampling, all cohort members were nominally healthy, though unrecorded immune exposures were likely present. The donor tested CMV seropositive, placing the donor among the roughly 300 seropositive members of the cohort. A peripheral blood sample was provided by each donor, and peripheral blood mononuclear cells were used for TCR beta sequencing. The Qiagen DNeasy Blood Extraction Kit was used to extract genomic DNA from the blood cell samples. Its CDR3 holds 13 amino acids, cysteine through phenylalanine. Solely the CDR3 DNA is kept, with 39 bases framed from the first base. According to the germline V gene, CDR1 reads SNHLY and CDR2 reads FYNNEI. Trimming costs V 0 bases and J 9 bases, and their ends lie 9 bases apart. This specimen belongs to a study of cytomegalovirus exposure and HLA in healthy donors (dated by TCRdb to the late 2010s). Regarding the research as a whole: An earlier analysis of several hundred of the donors reported 276 Gb of sequence data and around 120 million unique TCR beta sequences from about 180 million T cells. All discovery cohort repertoires had been generated on a single sequencing platform. High-throughput TCR immunosequencing, statistical association of individual TCRs with disease status, and machine learning were combined to predict cytomegalovirus infection status. Typing coverage varied by locus: 629-630 donors for A, B, C, DRB1 and DQB1; around 560 for DQA1; more than 600 for DPA1; more than 450 for DPB1. A later genetic analysis took genome-wide SNP genotypes for about 55% of the roughly 700 donors and used that subset as a discovery cohort. An earlier analysis of about 620 of the donors applied high-throughput TCR beta sequencing to assess whether each TCR beta V gene segment acted as functional or pseudogenic. A later analysis re-analyzed previously published TCR beta repertoires from 500 to 700 donors and added high-resolution HLA genotyping to study TCR occurrence patterns. Besides the first cohort of 666 subjects, a separate validation cohort made up of 120 different subjects was used. The later analysis used no new phenotypic data to find candidate immune exposures, relying instead on TCR beta sequences and their occurrence across donors. Donor age, sex, ethnicity and CMV serostatus were compiled alongside the repertoire data. An early release covering more than 500 HLA-typed donors comprised about 300 gigabases of sequencing data and roughly 85 million unique TCR sequences. The study aimed to test whether signatures of past pathogen exposure could be identified by cataloging public T cell receptors. Among the roughly 400 genotyped donors, roughly 80% belonged to the genetic ancestry cluster associated with self-reported Caucasian donors. A handful of DR-DQ haplotypes were handled as single units for association and clustering because linkage in the cohort was strong. Among 300 to 500 genotyped donors of the cohort, an average of approximately 240,000 unique TCR beta nucleotide sequences was sequenced per donor, of which approximately 19% were non-productive. The T cell repertoires of some 700 subjects were profiled by immunosequencing and related to cytomegalovirus serostatus. Both class I and class II loci were covered by HLA typing, at four-digit resolution. Study-level results and caveats: V-gene and J-gene trimming of TCR beta chains was associated with a missense DCLRE1C variant in a later genetic analysis, and the association was replicated in an independent cohort. Most TCR sequences were observed very rarely across donors, whereas some public TCRs were present in many individuals. A further reported finding was that TCR beta sequences accurately predicted the HLA-A and HLA-B alleles for most subjects in the first cohort. Linkage disequilibrium might explain the correlated functional status among segregating V segments, but an unknown experimental factor could not be excluded. Because counts were too low, around 18 rarely observed V segments, including chromosome 9 orphons, were left out of the earlier analysis of several hundred of the donors. This cohort had only TCR beta chains sequenced, and the lack of alpha or paired-chain data limited which features could be detected. A later analysis associated about 17,000 TCR beta sequences with specific HLA alleles at a false discovery rate of 0.05. Assigning TCR associations to individual alleles was difficult when HLA alleles, especially DR and DQ, strongly co-occurred. A few of the identified cytomegalovirus-associated TCR beta chains were confirmed in vitro to be specific for cytomegalovirus antigens. According to a later analysis, most CMV-associated TCR beta chains appeared to be HLA-restricted, and the HLA associations seemed to be driven largely by CMV exposure. The sequencing pipeline was judged likely to have produced a cluster of highly shared sequence variants as a technical artifact. HLA typing was unavailable for some donors at each locus, so association tests used only the typed subset. Immune exposure information for the cohort was limited to CMV serostatus. A later genetic analysis reported fewer N-insertions in productive TCRs among donors in an Asian-associated ancestry cluster than the approximately 670-donor mean. The authors suggested that the approach could potentially be generalized to other disease states and immunological phenotypes. In both the original and validation cohorts, the classifier was reported to diagnose cytomegalovirus status with high specificity and sensitivity. A later analysis found that TCR association rates varied across HLA loci, with DRB1 alleles showing the most associated TCRs and HLA-C alleles the fewest. According to a later analysis, parvovirus B19, influenza, CMV and Epstein-Barr virus appeared linked to several top co-occurrence clusters. In an earlier analysis of some 500 of the donors, most TCR beta V segments were observed in productive rearrangements about 87% or about 30% of the time, broadly matching IMGT annotations. In the study, roughly 160 TCR beta chains were listed as associated with cytomegalovirus. Sequencing depth was assumed to be roughly uniform across donors in the presence/absence analyses, though that assumption may not hold. Compared with equally common non-associated chains, HLA-associated TCR beta chains in a later analysis were more clonally expanded and had lower generation probabilities. Some IMGT-functional V segments, including TRBV6-2 and TRBV6-3, could not be told apart with the 87-base-pair reads, so those segments were excluded.

The TCR comes from a man between 18 and 35 years old in good health and CMV-seropositive. Recombination linked TRBV2 to TRBJ1-5; a tentative D call is TRBD1 (5 bases match). The sequencing sample was made of PBMCs. At the DNA level, the sequence is TGTGCCAGCAGTGAAGCCATGGGGGGGCCCCAGCATTTT. Translated, it gives CASSEAMGGPQHF.